Listed below are T cell receptor beta chains from one sample, sequenced in a study of Graves' ophthalmopathy and Graves' hyperthyroidism. A single record per CDR3 protein comes from TCRdb applying MiXCR to the multiplex PCR reads. The sample shows just over 600,000 distinct CDR3 sequences, about a fifth of them seen only once. What was sequenced was peripheral blood. The source of these receptors is a woman younger than 30 with stable Graves' hyperthyroidism. Some clones in this sample may be carry-over from other donors' samples. Both conserved end residues are part of each CDR3. Each record gives: CDR3 DNA, CDR3 protein, J gene, V gene, clone size, D gene. The D gene is left open where the match is weak. Rows may omit the clone size; those that give it use once, few, many or a size class.

CDR3 DNA: TGTGCCAGCAGCGAGACAGGGGGAAACTTCATGAACACTGAAGCTTTCTTT; CDR3 protein: CASSETGGNFMNTEAFF; J gene: TRBJ1-1; V gene: TRBV5-6; clone size: many; D gene: TRBD1
CDR3 DNA: TGTGCCAGCAAATTAGCGGGGGGCCCTACCTACGAGCAGTACTTC; CDR3 protein: CASKLAGGPTYEQYF; J gene: TRBJ2-7; V gene: TRBV7-2; clone size: .; D gene: TRBD2
CDR3 DNA: TGTGCCAGCAGTCTCAAGGACGGCTACGAGCAGTACTTC; CDR3 protein: CASSLKDGYEQYF; J gene: TRBJ2-7; V gene: TRBV27; clone size: many; D gene: .
CDR3 DNA: TGTGCCAGCAGTTTTGCGGAACCCTACGAGCAGTACTTC; CDR3 protein: CASSFAEPYEQYF; J gene: TRBJ2-7; V gene: TRBV12-3/TRBV12-4; clone size: .; D gene: .
CDR3 DNA: TGTGCCAGCAGCACCCACAGGGACTCTGGAAACACCATATATTTT; CDR3 protein: CASSTHRDSGNTIYF; J gene: TRBJ1-3; V gene: TRBV12-3/TRBV12-4; clone size: many; D gene: .
CDR3 DNA: TGTGCCAGTAGTACCCCCGGGACTAGCGGGGGGGTCGGAGAGACCCAGTACTTC; CDR3 protein: CASSTPGTSGGVGETQYF; J gene: TRBJ2-5; V gene: TRBV19; clone size: .; D gene: TRBD2
CDR3 DNA: TGTGCCAGCAGTCAAAGGGTTTATGGTGCGGAGACCCAGTACTTC; CDR3 protein: CASSQRVYGAETQYF; J gene: TRBJ2-5; V gene: TRBV27; clone size: many; D gene: .
CDR3 DNA: TGTGCCAGCAGCCAAGACCCGCGTGATCCGAGGTCTGGTGAAGCTTTCTTT; CDR3 protein: CASSQDPRDPRSGEAFF; J gene: TRBJ1-1; V gene: TRBV4-2; clone size: many; D gene: .
CDR3 DNA: TGTGCCAGCAGCCCGCAAGGGACAGGGACAGGAGCTTTCTTT; CDR3 protein: CASSPQGTGTGAFF; J gene: TRBJ1-1; V gene: TRBV12-3/TRBV12-4; clone size: .; D gene: TRBD1
CDR3 DNA: TGTGCCAGCAATCGGGAGTACTTC; CDR3 protein: CASNREYF; J gene: TRBJ2-4; V gene: TRBV11-2; clone size: .; D gene: .
CDR3 DNA: TGCAGTGCCACCACGACCTCGAACACCGGGGAGCTGTTTTTT; CDR3 protein: CSATTTSNTGELFF; J gene: TRBJ2-2; V gene: TRBV20-1; clone size: .; D gene: .
CDR3 DNA: TGTGCCAGCAGCCATTTCGAGGTAGGGGGCAGGACTGAAGCTTTCTTT; CDR3 protein: CASSHFEVGGRTEAFF; J gene: TRBJ1-1; V gene: TRBV11-2; clone size: many; D gene: TRBD1
CDR3 DNA: TGTGCCACCAGCAGAGATTCGGGCAGTGAAGCTTTCTTT; CDR3 protein: CATSRDSGSEAFF; J gene: TRBJ1-1; V gene: TRBV15; clone size: few; D gene: .
CDR3 DNA: TGTGCCAGCTTGGACAGGGACTCCTACGAGCAGTACTTC; CDR3 protein: CASLDRDSYEQYF; J gene: TRBJ2-7; V gene: TRBV2; clone size: .; D gene: TRBD1
CDR3 DNA: TGTGCCATCAGGGACGGGAGCTCTGGGGCCAACGTCCTGACTTTC; CDR3 protein: CAIRDGSSGANVLTF; J gene: TRBJ2-6; V gene: TRBV10-3; clone size: many; D gene: .
CDR3 DNA: TGCGCCAGCAGCCAAGATATGCGGGTCAACACTGAAGCTTTCTTT; CDR3 protein: CASSQDMRVNTEAFF; J gene: TRBJ1-1; V gene: TRBV4-1; clone size: few; D gene: .
CDR3 DNA: TGCAGTGCCCCGGGCGTTGGGCAAGAGACCCAGTACTTC; CDR3 protein: CSAPGVGQETQYF; J gene: TRBJ2-5; V gene: TRBV20-1; clone size: .; D gene: .
CDR3 DNA: TGTGCCAGCAGTCCTCAGGGTTTGAACATTCAGTACTTC; CDR3 protein: CASSPQGLNIQYF; J gene: TRBJ2-4; V gene: TRBV12-3/TRBV12-4; clone size: many; D gene: .
CDR3 DNA: TGTGCCAGCAGTTTAGTTGGGACAGTTAAGATCTCTGGAAACACCATATATTTT; CDR3 protein: CASSLVGTVKISGNTIYF; J gene: TRBJ1-3; V gene: TRBV12-3/TRBV12-4; clone size: .; D gene: TRBD1
CDR3 DNA: TGTGCCAGCAGTTTGAACTCTGCCTACGAGCAGTACTTC; CDR3 protein: CASSLNSAYEQYF; J gene: TRBJ2-7; V gene: TRBV12-3/TRBV12-4; clone size: many; D gene: .
CDR3 DNA: TGTGCCAGCAGCTTAGATAGGACCTCCACCGGTACGGAGACCCAGTACTTC; CDR3 protein: CASSLDRTSTGTETQYF; J gene: TRBJ2-5; V gene: TRBV11-2; clone size: many; D gene: .
CDR3 DNA: TGCAGTGCTAAGAAGTCTCTAGTTTGGGAGACCCAGTACTTC; CDR3 protein: CSAKKSLVWETQYF; J gene: TRBJ2-5; V gene: TRBV20-1; clone size: many; D gene: .
CDR3 DNA: TGCGCCAGCAACCCGACGACAGGGGGCAAGGGCACCGGGGAGCTGTTTTTT; CDR3 protein: CASNPTTGGKGTGELFF; J gene: TRBJ2-2; V gene: TRBV5-1; clone size: many; D gene: TRBD1
CDR3 DNA: TGTGCCAGCAGTTTCAGGGTCCGCCAGCCCCAGCATTTT; CDR3 protein: CASSFRVRQPQHF; J gene: TRBJ1-5; V gene: TRBV28; clone size: .; D gene: .
CDR3 DNA: TGTGCCACAAGTCCGGGACAGGGGATCACTGAAGCTTTCTTT; CDR3 protein: CATSPGQGITEAFF; J gene: TRBJ1-1; V gene: TRBV24-1; clone size: many; D gene: TRBD1
CDR3 DNA: TGCGCCAGCAGCTTGAGGTCGGCGGGCGTGCAAGAGACCCAGTACTTC; CDR3 protein: CASSLRSAGVQETQYF; J gene: TRBJ2-5; V gene: TRBV5-1; clone size: .; D gene: .
CDR3 DNA: TGTGCCAGCAGTTGGCAGCTAGGGCTCTACGATCAGTACTTC; CDR3 protein: CASSWQLGLYDQYF; J gene: TRBJ2-7; V gene: TRBV12-3/TRBV12-4; clone size: .; D gene: .
CDR3 DNA: TGTGCCTGGACTCCCTTGGGGGACCCTGGCAATCAGCCCCAGCATTTT; CDR3 protein: CAWTPLGDPGNQPQHF; J gene: TRBJ1-5; V gene: TRBV30; clone size: few; D gene: .
CDR3 DNA: TGCGCCAGCAGCCAGGGGCAGGATTCCTACGAGCAGTACTTC; CDR3 protein: CASSQGQDSYEQYF; J gene: TRBJ2-7; V gene: TRBV5-1; clone size: many; D gene: .
CDR3 DNA: TGCAGTGCTAGAGATTGGGATGGCAATCAGCCCCAGCATTTT; CDR3 protein: CSARDWDGNQPQHF; J gene: TRBJ1-5; V gene: TRBV20-1; clone size: many; D gene: .
CDR3 DNA: TGTGCCAGCAGCGAGGGATCTTACACCGGGGAGCTGTTTTTT; CDR3 protein: CASSEGSYTGELFF; J gene: TRBJ2-2; V gene: TRBV9; clone size: many; D gene: .
CDR3 DNA: TGCGCCAGCCGGCCCCTTTTACAGTCACTAGCGGACGAGCAGTACTTC; CDR3 protein: CASRPLLQSLADEQYF; J gene: TRBJ2-7; V gene: TRBV10-2; clone size: many; D gene: TRBD2
CDR3 DNA: TGTGCCAGCAGTGGAGGGACCGCGAGGACCCAGTACTTC; CDR3 protein: CASSGGTARTQYF; J gene: TRBJ2-5; V gene: TRBV6-1; clone size: once; D gene: .
CDR3 DNA: TGTGCCAGCAGCCAAGAGATCGGCACCTACGAGCAGTACTTC; CDR3 protein: CASSQEIGTYEQYF; J gene: TRBJ2-7; V gene: TRBV3-1; clone size: .; D gene: .
CDR3 DNA: TGCAGCGTTGGAGGGTTTAACTATGGCTACACCTTC; CDR3 protein: CSVGGFNYGYTF; J gene: TRBJ1-2; V gene: TRBV29-1; clone size: many; D gene: .
CDR3 DNA: TGTGCCAGCAGTGAAGGGGGACAGGGGAATCATGGCTACACCTTC; CDR3 protein: CASSEGGQGNHGYTF; J gene: TRBJ1-2; V gene: TRBV6-1; clone size: many; D gene: TRBD1
CDR3 DNA: TGTGCCAGCAGTGCGTGGACAGAGAACACTGAAGCTTTCTTT; CDR3 protein: CASSAWTENTEAFF; J gene: TRBJ1-1; V gene: TRBV25-1; clone size: few; D gene: .
CDR3 DNA: TGTGCCAGCAGTAGGGGGGCAGAGAATTCACCCCTCCACTTT; CDR3 protein: CASSRGAENSPLHF; J gene: TRBJ1-6; V gene: TRBV6-1; clone size: few; D gene: .
CDR3 DNA: TGTGCCAGCAGCCAAGAGGGGCGACAGCTCTATGGCTACACCTTC; CDR3 protein: CASSQEGRQLYGYTF; J gene: TRBJ1-2; V gene: TRBV4-2; clone size: .; D gene: .
CDR3 DNA: TGTGCCAGTACAGGGGTCTACACTGAAGCTTTCTTT; CDR3 protein: CASTGVYTEAFF; J gene: TRBJ1-1; V gene: TRBV19; clone size: once; D gene: .
CDR3 DNA: TGTGCCAGTAGTAAGGGACAGAATTCTAAAGAGACCCAGTACTTC; CDR3 protein: CASSKGQNSKETQYF; J gene: TRBJ2-5; V gene: TRBV19; clone size: .; D gene: TRBD1
CDR3 DNA: TGTGCCACCGGGCATGGAGGCTACTCTGAAGCTCTCTTT; CDR3 protein: CATGHGGYSEALF; J gene: TRBJ1-1; V gene: TRBV15; clone size: .; D gene: .
CDR3 DNA: TGTGCCAGCAGCTTACGACGACAGGGTTTTTTAGACGAGCAGTACTTC; CDR3 protein: CASSLRRQGFLDEQYF; J gene: TRBJ2-7; V gene: TRBV5-5; clone size: few; D gene: TRBD1
CDR3 DNA: TGTGCCAGCAGTTTATTCAGCGGGGCGTACCAAGAGACCCAGTACTTC; CDR3 protein: CASSLFSGAYQETQYF; J gene: TRBJ2-5; V gene: TRBV27; clone size: many; D gene: TRBD2
CDR3 DNA: TGCAGTGCTAGGATCCCCCAGGGCTATGGCTACACCTTC; CDR3 protein: CSARIPQGYGYTF; J gene: TRBJ1-2; V gene: TRBV20-1; clone size: many; D gene: .
CDR3 DNA: TGTGCCAGCAGGCAGGGTCGTCGCAATCAGCCCCAGCATTTT; CDR3 protein: CASRQGRRNQPQHF; J gene: TRBJ1-5; V gene: TRBV6-1; clone size: few; D gene: .
CDR3 DNA: TGTGCCAGCAGCCGAGCCGGGACTAGCGGACAAGAGACCCAGTACTTC; CDR3 protein: CASSRAGTSGQETQYF; J gene: TRBJ2-5; V gene: TRBV9; clone size: .; D gene: TRBD2
CDR3 DNA: TGCAGCGGGAGCGGGGGTCCTTACTACGAGCAGTACTTC; CDR3 protein: CSGSGGPYYEQYF; J gene: TRBJ2-7; V gene: TRBV20-1; clone size: .; D gene: TRBD2
CDR3 DNA: TGTGCCAGCAGGGGGACAGGCTACGAGCAGTACTTC; CDR3 protein: CASRGTGYEQYF; J gene: TRBJ2-7; V gene: TRBV11-2; clone size: many; D gene: TRBD1